Listed below are T cell receptor beta chains from one sample, sequenced in a study of Ad26.COV2.S vaccination and SARS-CoV-2 variants. This table comes from immunoSEQ multiplex PCR, and its TCRdb copy is limited to in-frame clones, with some not included. The sample lists 400,000 to 450,000 clones; over 80% were seen once. This material consisted of peripheral blood, taken in a trial of Ad26.COV2.S vaccine versus placebo. The receptor source for this set is a person between 18 and 59 years old who received the Ad26.COV2.S COVID-19 vaccine or a placebo. Each CDR3 is given with its conserved first and last residue. The D gene is left open where the match is weak. Rows give clone size only sometimes, using once, few, many, or a class for an expanded clone.

j_call: TRBJ1-3; d_call: -; v_call: TRBV5-1; clone_size: -; cdr3_nt: TGCGCCAGCAGTCCAGGCGACTCTGGAAACACCATATATTTT; cdr3_aa: CASSPGDSGNTIYF
j_call: TRBJ2-1; d_call: TRBD2; v_call: TRBV28; clone_size: -; cdr3_nt: TGTGCCAGCAGTCTAGCGGGGGGGTTAACAAGCTCCTACAATGAGCAGTTCTTC; cdr3_aa: CASSLAGGLTSSYNEQFF
j_call: TRBJ2-3; d_call: -; v_call: TRBV20-1; clone_size: -; cdr3_nt: TGCAGTGCTAGTCACACTCCTAGCACAGATACGCAGTATTTT; cdr3_aa: CSASHTPSTDTQYF
j_call: TRBJ1-2; d_call: -; v_call: TRBV28; clone_size: few; cdr3_nt: TGTGCCAGCAGTTTGGGCAGAGGAGATTATGGCTACACCTTC; cdr3_aa: CASSLGRGDYGYTF
j_call: TRBJ2-3; d_call: -; v_call: TRBV20-1; clone_size: -; cdr3_nt: TGCAGTGCAGGGGACCAGGGTACGCAGTATTTT; cdr3_aa: CSAGDQGTQYF
j_call: TRBJ2-1; d_call: TRBD1; v_call: TRBV7-2; clone_size: -; cdr3_nt: TGTGCCAGCAGCTTGGAGGGACAGGGGGAAGTTTTGAATGAGCAGTTCTTC; cdr3_aa: CASSLEGQGEVLNEQFF
j_call: TRBJ2-7; d_call: -; v_call: TRBV7-2; clone_size: -; cdr3_nt: TGTGCCAGCACCCAACAGGGCCCCAACGAGCAGTACTTC; cdr3_aa: CASTQQGPNEQYF
j_call: TRBJ1-2; d_call: TRBD1; v_call: TRBV5-1; clone_size: -; cdr3_nt: TGCGCCAGCATCCCGACGACAGGGGCTAACTATGGCTACACCTTC; cdr3_aa: CASIPTTGANYGYTF
j_call: TRBJ2-5; d_call: -; v_call: TRBV18; clone_size: -; cdr3_nt: TGTGCCAGCTCACCACCGGTTCTGGCCCGGCGGGAGACCCAGTACTTC; cdr3_aa: CASSPPVLARRETQYF
j_call: TRBJ2-7; d_call: TRBD2; v_call: TRBV4-3; clone_size: -; cdr3_nt: TGCGCCAGCAGCCAAGATCCCCAGCGGGGGGCCGACGAGCAGTACTTC; cdr3_aa: CASSQDPQRGADEQYF
j_call: TRBJ1-1; d_call: -; v_call: TRBV13; clone_size: -; cdr3_nt: TGTGCCAGCAGCGCATACAGGGTGGGCACTGAAGCTTTCTTT; cdr3_aa: CASSAYRVGTEAFF
j_call: TRBJ2-2; d_call: TRBD2; v_call: TRBV4-3; clone_size: once; cdr3_nt: TGCGCCAGCAGCCAAGGGACCGGGACTAGCTATGGCAACACCGGGGAGCTGTTTTTT; cdr3_aa: CASSQGTGTSYGNTGELFF
j_call: TRBJ2-2; d_call: -; v_call: TRBV4-3; clone_size: -; cdr3_nt: TGCGCCAGCAGCCTTGGGACGGTCGCGAACACCGGGGAGCTGTTTTTT; cdr3_aa: CASSLGTVANTGELFF
j_call: TRBJ1-2; d_call: TRBD1; v_call: TRBV11-2; clone_size: -; cdr3_nt: TGTGCCAGCAGCGCGAGGGACAGGGGTAACTATGGCTACACCTTC; cdr3_aa: CASSARDRGNYGYTF
j_call: TRBJ1-6; d_call: -; v_call: TRBV7-2; clone_size: -; cdr3_nt: TGTGCCAGCAGCTTTAGCATTTCACCCCTCCACTTT; cdr3_aa: CASSFSISPLHF
j_call: TRBJ2-1; d_call: TRBD1; v_call: TRBV2; clone_size: once; cdr3_nt: TGTGCCAGCAGTACCCAACAGGGGTTAGGGAATGAGCAGTTCTTC; cdr3_aa: CASSTQQGLGNEQFF
j_call: TRBJ2-5; d_call: -; v_call: TRBV9; clone_size: -; cdr3_nt: TGTGCCAGCAGCGGCGCCCTCCGGGACACAGAAGAGACCCAGTACTTC; cdr3_aa: CASSGALRDTEETQYF
j_call: TRBJ2-2; d_call: TRBD1; v_call: TRBV14; clone_size: -; cdr3_nt: TGTGCCAGCTCTACCCTCGCAGGGGGGAACACCGGGGAGCTGTTTTTT; cdr3_aa: CASSTLAGGNTGELFF
j_call: TRBJ1-5; d_call: TRBD1; v_call: TRBV7-2; clone_size: -; cdr3_nt: TGTGCCAGCAGCTTAGCGGGACAGGGAGTCAATCAGCCCCAGCATTTT; cdr3_aa: CASSLAGQGVNQPQHF
j_call: TRBJ1-6; d_call: TRBD1; v_call: TRBV9; clone_size: -; cdr3_nt: TGTGCCAGCAGCGTAGCGACAGGGAACTCACCCCTCCACTTT; cdr3_aa: CASSVATGNSPLHF
j_call: TRBJ2-3; d_call: TRBD2; v_call: TRBV24-1; clone_size: -; cdr3_nt: TGTGCCACCAGTGATTCGCCTAGCGGGGGAAGCACAGATACGCAGTATTTT; cdr3_aa: CATSDSPSGGSTDTQYF
j_call: TRBJ2-1; d_call: TRBD2; v_call: TRBV11-2; clone_size: -; cdr3_nt: TGTGCCAGCAGCCGTAGCGGGGGGGCCGCCAATGAGCAGTTCTTC; cdr3_aa: CASSRSGGAANEQFF
j_call: TRBJ2-1; d_call: TRBD1; v_call: TRBV19; clone_size: -; cdr3_nt: TGTGCCAGTAGCCAGGGGGTCTATAGCTCCTACAATGAGCAGTTCTTC; cdr3_aa: CASSQGVYSSYNEQFF